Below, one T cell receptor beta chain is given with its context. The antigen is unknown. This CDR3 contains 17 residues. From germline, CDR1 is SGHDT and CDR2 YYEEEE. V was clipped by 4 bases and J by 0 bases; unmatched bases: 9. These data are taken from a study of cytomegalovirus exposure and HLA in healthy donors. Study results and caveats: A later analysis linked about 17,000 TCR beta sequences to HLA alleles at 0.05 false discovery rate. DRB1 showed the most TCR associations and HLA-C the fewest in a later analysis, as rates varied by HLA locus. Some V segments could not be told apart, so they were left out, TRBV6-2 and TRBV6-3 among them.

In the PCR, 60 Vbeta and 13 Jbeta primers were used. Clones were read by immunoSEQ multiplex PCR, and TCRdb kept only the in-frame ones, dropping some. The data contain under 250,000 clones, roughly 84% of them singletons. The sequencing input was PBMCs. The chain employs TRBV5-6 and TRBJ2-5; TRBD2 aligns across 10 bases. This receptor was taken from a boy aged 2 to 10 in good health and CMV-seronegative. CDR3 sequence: CASSLRTSGKYQETQYF. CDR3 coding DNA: TGTGCCAGCAGCCTAAGGACTAGCGGAAAGTACCAAGAGACCCAGTACTTC.